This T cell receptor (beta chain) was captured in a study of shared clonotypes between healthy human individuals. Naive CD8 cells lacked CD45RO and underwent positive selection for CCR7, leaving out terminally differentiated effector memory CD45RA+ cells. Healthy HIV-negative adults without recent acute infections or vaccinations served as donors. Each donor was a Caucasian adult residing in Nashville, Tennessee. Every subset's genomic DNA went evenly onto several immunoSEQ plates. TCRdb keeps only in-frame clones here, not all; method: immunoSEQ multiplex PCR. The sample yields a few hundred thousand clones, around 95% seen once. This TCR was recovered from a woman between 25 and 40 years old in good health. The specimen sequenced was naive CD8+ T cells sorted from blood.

CDR3 bases: TGTGCCAGCAGCTTAGGGCGAGGGGATTTGAACACTGAAGCTTTCTTT. Its translation: CASSLGRGDLNTEAFF. V usage is TRBV7-8 and J usage is TRBJ1-1; maybe TRBD1 (5 bases). This CDR3 has 16 residues. Deletions cut 1 base from V and 0 bases from J, with 12 bases between. Germline-derived CDR1 and CDR2 are SGHVS and FQNEAQ.